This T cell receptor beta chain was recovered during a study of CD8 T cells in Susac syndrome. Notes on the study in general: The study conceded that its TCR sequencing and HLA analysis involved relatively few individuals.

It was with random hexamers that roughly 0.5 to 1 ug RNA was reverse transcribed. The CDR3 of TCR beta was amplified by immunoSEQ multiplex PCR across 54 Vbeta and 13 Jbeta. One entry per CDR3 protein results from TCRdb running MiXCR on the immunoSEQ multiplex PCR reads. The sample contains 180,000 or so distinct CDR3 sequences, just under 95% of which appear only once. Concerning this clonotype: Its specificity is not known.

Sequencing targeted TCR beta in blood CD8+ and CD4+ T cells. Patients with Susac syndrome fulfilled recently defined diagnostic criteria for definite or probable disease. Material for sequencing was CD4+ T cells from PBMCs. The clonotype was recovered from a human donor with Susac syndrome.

The CDR3, as DNA: TGCGCCAGCAGCTTTGGTTCGGGCTTGAACACTGAAGCTTTCTTT. Protein sequence: CASSFGSGLNTEAFF. The chain joins TRBV5-1 to TRBJ1-1; D unclear. Trimming removed 2 bases at V and 0 bases at J, with 11 bases between. The V gene's germline CDR1 is SGHRS and CDR2 YFSETQ. The CDR3 sequence is 15 residues long.